These 9 T cell receptor beta chains originate from one sample sequenced in a study of cytomegalovirus exposure and HLA in healthy donors. The protocol was immunoSEQ multiplex PCR, while the TCRdb copy is restricted to in-frame clones and leaves out a portion. The sample holds under 150,000 clones, 80% to 90% seen once. Sequencing was performed on PBMCs. These receptors originate from a woman aged 30 to 39 in good health and CMV-seronegative.

The chain recombines TRBV28 with TRBJ2-5; D may be TRBD2 (7 bases). The CDR3 covers 17 residues. Per germline, CDR1 MDHEN and CDR2 SYDVKM. V was pared by 5 bases and J by 0 bases, with 19 bases between. The CDR3 DNA reads as TGTGCCAGCAGTCCCTGGGGGCGGGGGAGTAACCAAGAGACCCAGTACTTC. Translating gives CASSPWGRGSNQETQYF.

This clone was counted ten times or more. The chain joins TRBV5-1 to TRBJ2-7; D possibly corresponds to TRBD1 (6 bases). V lost 4 bases, J lost 4 bases, and 15 bases lay in between. The CDR3 length is 14 residues. The germline V gene has CDR1 SGHRS and CDR2 YFSETQ. CDR3 bases: TGCGCCAGCAGCGTCAGGGGAGATGGGTACGAGCAGTACTTC. Its translation is CASSVRGDGYEQYF.

V is TRBV5-1 and J is TRBJ1-6; D is unclear. The CDR3 is 14 residues long. The ends were cut back, 4 bases at V and 8 bases at J, with 13 bases in the middle. Germline CDR1 SGHRS, CDR2 YFSETQ. The CDR3 spells CASSRESVHSPLHF. The CDR3 DNA reads TGCGCCAGCAGCCGGGAGTCAGTTCATTCACCCCTCCACTTT.

This chain joins TRBV9 and TRBJ1-6; 7 bases fit TRBD1. Per germline, CDR1 SGDLS and CDR2 YYNGEE. The CDR3 is 15 residues long. Losses at the gene ends were 0 bases for V and 8 bases for J; bases not matched to a gene: 5. The CDR3 loop is CASSVVVGGDSPLHF. In nucleotides, the CDR3 is TGTGCCAGCAGCGTAGTGGTAGGGGGCGATTCACCCCTCCACTTT.

The V gene is TRBV7-2, the J gene TRBJ1-5; 9 bases line up with TRBD1. Looked up from germline, CDR1 is SGHTA and CDR2 is FQGNSA. V was clipped by 1 base and J by 6 bases; unmatched bases: 4. CDR3 length: 15 residues. This CDR3 is CASSLGPTGGQPQHF. CDR3 DNA: TGTGCCAGCAGCTTAGGTCCGACAGGGGGTCAGCCCCAGCATTTT.

This chain uses TRBV4-1 with TRBJ1-4; D is possibly TRBD1 (6 bases). This CDR3 contains 16 residues. Germline V lookup: CDR1 MGHRA, CDR2 YSYEKL. The V gene lost 2 bases and the J gene lost 8 bases, with 18 bases spanning the gap. The CDR3 is CASSQSPQGNSEKLFF. CDR3 nucleotides: TGCGCCAGCAGCCAATCTCCACAGGGTAACAGCGAAAAACTGTTTTTT.

The chain is built from TRBV5-4 and TRBJ2-7, with 8 bases that match TRBD1. The germline gives CDR1 SGHNT, CDR2 YYREEE (reference sequence). The V and J ends lost 0 bases and 0 bases, in that order; junction bases with no gene match: 11. The CDR3 runs 18 residues. CDR3 in amino acids: CASSLGTGFGGPSYEQYF. The CDR3 DNA reads TGTGCCAGCAGCTTGGGGACAGGGTTTGGAGGTCCCTCCTACGAGCAGTACTTC.

V gene TRBV9 combines with J gene TRBJ2-5; the D gene is possibly TRBD1 (6 bases). The germline CDR1 and CDR2 sequences are SGDLS and YYNGEE. V was pared by 9 bases and J by 2 bases, with 14 bases between. The CDR3 is made up of 13 amino acids. CDR3 DNA: TGTGCCAACCAACACAGGGTACAAGAGACCCAGTACTTC. Translated, it gives CANQHRVQETQYF. Full variable domain (remainder filled in from reference TRBV9 and TRBJ2-5): DSGVTQTPKHLITATGQRVTLRCSPRSGDLSVYWYQQSLDQGLQFLIQYYNGEERAKGNILERFSAQQFPDLHSELNLSSLELGDSALYFCANQHRVQETQYFGPGTRLLVL.

The chain is built from TRBV5-1 and TRBJ1-1, with 8 bases lining up with TRBD1. Germline CDR1 and CDR2: SGHRS and YFSETQ. The CDR3 has 14 residues. The V gene end was trimmed by 3 bases and the J gene end by 8 bases; junction bases not matched to a gene: 9. This CDR3 reads CASSSGTGPQEAFF. The CDR3 DNA reads as TGCGCCAGCAGCTCCGGGACAGGCCCCCAAGAAGCTTTCTTT. Using reference TRBV5-1 and TRBJ1-1 for the parts outside the CDR3, the full variable domain is KAGVTQTPRYLIKTRGQQVTLSCSPISGHRSVSWYQQTPGQGLQFLFEYFSETQRNKGNFPGRFSGRQFSNSRSEMNVSTLELGDSALYLCASSSGTGPQEAFFGQGTRLTVV.